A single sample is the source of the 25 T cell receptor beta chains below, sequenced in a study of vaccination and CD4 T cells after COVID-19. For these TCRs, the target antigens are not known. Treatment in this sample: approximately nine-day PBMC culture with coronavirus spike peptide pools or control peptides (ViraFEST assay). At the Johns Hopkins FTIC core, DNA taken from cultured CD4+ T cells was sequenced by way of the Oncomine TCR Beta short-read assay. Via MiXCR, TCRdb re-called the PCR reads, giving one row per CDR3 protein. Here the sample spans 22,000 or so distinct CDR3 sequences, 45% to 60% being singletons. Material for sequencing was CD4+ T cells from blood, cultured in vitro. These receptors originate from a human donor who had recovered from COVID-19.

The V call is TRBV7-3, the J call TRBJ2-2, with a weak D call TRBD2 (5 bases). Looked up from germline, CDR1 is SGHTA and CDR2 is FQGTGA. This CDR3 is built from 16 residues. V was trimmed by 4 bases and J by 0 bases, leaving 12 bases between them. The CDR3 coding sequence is TGTGCCAGCAGCTCGAGTACGGGATCGAACACCGGGGAGCTGTTTTTT. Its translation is CASSSSTGSNTGELFF.

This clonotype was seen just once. The DNA for the CDR3 is TGTGCCAGCAGCTCGGACCTCGGGGGGAACACTGAAGCTTTCTTT. Protein sequence: CASSSDLGGNTEAFF. This chain links TRBV11-2 with TRBJ1-1; a weak D match, TRBD1 (5 bases). V dropped 4 bases and J dropped 1 base, with 13 bases sitting between them. The CDR3 is made up of 15 amino acids. The germline V gene encodes CDR1 SGHAT and CDR2 FQNNGV.

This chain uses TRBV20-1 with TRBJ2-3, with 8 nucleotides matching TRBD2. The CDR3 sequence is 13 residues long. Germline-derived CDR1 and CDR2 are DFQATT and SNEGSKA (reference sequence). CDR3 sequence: CSSLLAVTDTQYF. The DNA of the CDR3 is TGCAGCTCGTTACTAGCGGTTACAGATACGCAGTATTTT.

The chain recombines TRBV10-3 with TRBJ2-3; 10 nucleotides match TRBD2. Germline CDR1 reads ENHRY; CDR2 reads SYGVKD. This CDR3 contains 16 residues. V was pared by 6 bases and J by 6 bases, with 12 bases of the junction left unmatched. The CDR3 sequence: CAIREKREGLGDTQYF. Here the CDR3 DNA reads TGTGCCATCAGGGAGAAGCGGGAGGGCCTTGGGGATACGCAGTATTTT.

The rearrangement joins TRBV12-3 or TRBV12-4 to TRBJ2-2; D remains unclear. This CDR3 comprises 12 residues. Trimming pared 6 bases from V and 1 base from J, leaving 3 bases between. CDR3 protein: CASRMNTGELFF. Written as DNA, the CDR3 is TGTGCCAGCAGGATGAACACCGGGGAGCTGTTTTTT.

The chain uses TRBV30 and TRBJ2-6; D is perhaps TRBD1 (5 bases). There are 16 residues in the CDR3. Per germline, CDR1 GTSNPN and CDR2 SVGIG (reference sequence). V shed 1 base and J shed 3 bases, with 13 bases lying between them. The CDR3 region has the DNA TGTGCCTGGAGTGATTACCGAAGGGGTGGGGCCAACGTCCTGACTTTC. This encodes CAWSDYRRGGANVLTF.

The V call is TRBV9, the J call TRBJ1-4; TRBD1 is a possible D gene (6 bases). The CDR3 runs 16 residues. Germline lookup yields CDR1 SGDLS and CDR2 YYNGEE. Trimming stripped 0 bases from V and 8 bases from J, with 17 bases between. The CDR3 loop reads CASSVDGTGTGEKLFF. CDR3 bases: TGTGCCAGCAGCGTAGACGGCACAGGGACGGGGGAAAAACTGTTTTTT.

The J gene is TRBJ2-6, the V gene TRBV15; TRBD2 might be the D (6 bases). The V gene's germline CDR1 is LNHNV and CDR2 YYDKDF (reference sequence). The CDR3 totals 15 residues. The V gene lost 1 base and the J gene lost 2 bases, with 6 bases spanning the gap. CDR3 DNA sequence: TGTGCCACCAGCAGAGCGGGGGCTGGGGCCAACGTCCTGACTTTC. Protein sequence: CATSRAGAGANVLTF. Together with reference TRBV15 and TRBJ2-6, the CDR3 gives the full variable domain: DAMVIQNPRYQVTQFGKPVTLSCSQTLNHNVMYWYQQKSSQAPKLLFHYYDKDFNNEADTPDNFQSRRPNTSFCFLDIRSPGLGDTAMYLCATSRAGAGANVLTFGAGSRLTVL.

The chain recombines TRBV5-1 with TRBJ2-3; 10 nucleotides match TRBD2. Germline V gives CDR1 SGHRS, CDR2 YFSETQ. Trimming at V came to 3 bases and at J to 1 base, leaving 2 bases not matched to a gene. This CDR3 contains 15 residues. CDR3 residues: CASSYGTSGTDTQYF. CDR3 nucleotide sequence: TGCGCCAGCAGCTACGGGACTAGCGGCACAGATACGCAGTATTTT.

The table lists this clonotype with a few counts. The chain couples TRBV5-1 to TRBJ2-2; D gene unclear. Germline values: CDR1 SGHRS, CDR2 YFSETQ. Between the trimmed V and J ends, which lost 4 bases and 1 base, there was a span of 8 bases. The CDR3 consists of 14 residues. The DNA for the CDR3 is TGCGCCAGCAGCCGTACAGAGAACACCGGGGAGCTGTTTTTT. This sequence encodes CASSRTENTGELFF. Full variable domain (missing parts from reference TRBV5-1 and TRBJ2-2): KAGVTQTPRYLIKTRGQQVTLSCSPISGHRSVSWYQQTPGQGLQFLFEYFSETQRNKGNFPGRFSGRQFSNSRSEMNVSTLELGDSALYLCASSRTENTGELFFGEGSRLTVL.

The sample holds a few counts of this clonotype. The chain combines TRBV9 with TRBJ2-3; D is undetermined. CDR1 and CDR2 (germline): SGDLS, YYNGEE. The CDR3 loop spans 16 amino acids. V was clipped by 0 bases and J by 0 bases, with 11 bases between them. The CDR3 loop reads CASSVVGALSTDTQYF. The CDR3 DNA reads TGTGCCAGCAGCGTAGTAGGAGCCTTAAGCACAGATACGCAGTATTTT.

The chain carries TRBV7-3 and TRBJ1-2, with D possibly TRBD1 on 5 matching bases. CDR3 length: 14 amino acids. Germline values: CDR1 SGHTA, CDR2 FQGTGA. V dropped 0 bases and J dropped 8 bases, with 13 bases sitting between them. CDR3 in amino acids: CASSLTGKGRGYTF. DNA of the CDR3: TGTGCCAGCAGCTTAACGGGGAAGGGGCGAGGCTACACCTTC. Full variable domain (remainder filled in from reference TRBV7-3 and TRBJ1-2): GAGVSQTPSNKVTEKGKYVELRCDPISGHTALYWYRQSLGQGPEFLIYFQGTGAADDSGLPNDRFFAVRPEGSVSTLKIQRTERGDSAVYLCASSLTGKGRGYTFGSGTRLTVV.

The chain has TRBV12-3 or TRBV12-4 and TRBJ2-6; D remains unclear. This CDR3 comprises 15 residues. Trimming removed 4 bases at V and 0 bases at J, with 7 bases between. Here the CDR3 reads CASSSTLSGANVLTF. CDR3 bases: TGTGCCAGCAGTTCGACTCTCTCTGGGGCCAACGTCCTGACTTTC.

The CDR3 reads CASSFLEGGRNEQFF. The CDR3 bases are TGCGCCAGCAGCTTCCTAGAGGGAGGTCGAAATGAGCAGTTCTTC. The rearrangement joins TRBV4-1 to TRBJ2-1; a possible D gene is TRBD2 (6 bases). The germline gives CDR1 MGHRA, CDR2 YSYEKL. Trimming took off 5 bases at V and 7 bases at J, with 18 bases between the two ends. The CDR3 is 15 amino acids.

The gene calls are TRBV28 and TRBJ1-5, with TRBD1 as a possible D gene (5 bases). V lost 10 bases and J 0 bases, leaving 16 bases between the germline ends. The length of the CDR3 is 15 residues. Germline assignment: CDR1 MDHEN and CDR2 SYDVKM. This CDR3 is CATYYRLGSNQPQHF. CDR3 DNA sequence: TGTGCCACCTACTACAGGTTAGGTAGCAATCAGCCCCAGCATTTT.

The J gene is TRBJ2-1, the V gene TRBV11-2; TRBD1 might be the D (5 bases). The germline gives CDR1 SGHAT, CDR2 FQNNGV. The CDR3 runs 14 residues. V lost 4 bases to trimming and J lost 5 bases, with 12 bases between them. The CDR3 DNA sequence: TGTGCCAGCAGCTCCCTTAGGACACACAATGAGCAGTTCTTC. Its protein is CASSSLRTHNEQFF.

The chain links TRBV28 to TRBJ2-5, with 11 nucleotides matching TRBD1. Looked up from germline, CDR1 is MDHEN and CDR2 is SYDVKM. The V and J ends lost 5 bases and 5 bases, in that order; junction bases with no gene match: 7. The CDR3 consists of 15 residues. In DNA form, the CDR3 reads TGTGCCAGCAGTCCGGACAGGGGGCGCATGGAGACCCAGTACTTC. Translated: CASSPDRGRMETQYF.

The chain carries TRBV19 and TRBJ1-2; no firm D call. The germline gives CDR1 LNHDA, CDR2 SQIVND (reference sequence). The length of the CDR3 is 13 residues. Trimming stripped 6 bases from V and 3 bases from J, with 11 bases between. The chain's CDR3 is CASRSGLHYGYTF. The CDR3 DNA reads TGTGCCAGTAGATCCGGGCTCCACTATGGCTACACCTTC.

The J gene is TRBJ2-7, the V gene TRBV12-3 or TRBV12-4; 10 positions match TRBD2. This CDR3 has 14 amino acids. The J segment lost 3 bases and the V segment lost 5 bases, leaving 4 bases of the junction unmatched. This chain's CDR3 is CASSTRTSGYEQYF. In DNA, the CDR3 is TGTGCCAGCAGTACCCGGACTAGCGGCTACGAGCAGTACTTC.

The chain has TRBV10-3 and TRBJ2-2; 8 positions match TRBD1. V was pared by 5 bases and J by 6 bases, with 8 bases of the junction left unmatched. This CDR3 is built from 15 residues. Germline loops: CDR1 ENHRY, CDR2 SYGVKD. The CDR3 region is CAISNLGTGPGELFF. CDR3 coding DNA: TGTGCCATCAGTAACCTCGGGACAGGCCCCGGGGAGCTGTTTTTT.

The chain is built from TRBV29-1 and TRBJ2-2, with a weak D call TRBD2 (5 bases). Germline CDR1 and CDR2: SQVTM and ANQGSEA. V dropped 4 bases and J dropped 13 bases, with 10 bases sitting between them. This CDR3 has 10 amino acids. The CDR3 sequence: CSVGGDRLFF. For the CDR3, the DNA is TGCAGCGTTGGGGGAGACCGGCTGTTTTTT.

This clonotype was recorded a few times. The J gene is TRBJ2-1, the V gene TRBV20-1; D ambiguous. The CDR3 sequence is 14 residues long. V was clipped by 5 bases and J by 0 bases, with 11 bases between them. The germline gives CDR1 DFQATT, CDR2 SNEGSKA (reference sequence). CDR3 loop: CSACPTLSYNEQFF. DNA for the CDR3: TGCAGTGCTTGTCCTACCCTCTCCTACAATGAGCAGTTCTTC.

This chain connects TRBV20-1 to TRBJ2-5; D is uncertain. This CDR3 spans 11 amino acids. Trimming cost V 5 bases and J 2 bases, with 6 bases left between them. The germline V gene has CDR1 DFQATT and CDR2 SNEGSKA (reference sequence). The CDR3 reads CSARLQETQYF. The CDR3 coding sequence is TGCAGTGCTCGTTTGCAAGAGACCCAGTACTTC.

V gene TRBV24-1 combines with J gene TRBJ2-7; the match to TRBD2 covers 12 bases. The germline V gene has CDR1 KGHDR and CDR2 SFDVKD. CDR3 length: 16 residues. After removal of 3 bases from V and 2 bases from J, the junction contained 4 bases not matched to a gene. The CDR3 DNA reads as TGTGCCACCAGTGATCCGACTAGCGGGAGAGCCTACGAGCAGTACTTC. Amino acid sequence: CATSDPTSGRAYEQYF.

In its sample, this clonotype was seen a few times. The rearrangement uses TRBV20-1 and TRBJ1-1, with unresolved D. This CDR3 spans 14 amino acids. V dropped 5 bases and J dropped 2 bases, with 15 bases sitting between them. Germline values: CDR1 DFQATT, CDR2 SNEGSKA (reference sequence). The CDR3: CSAPSTDVNTEAFF. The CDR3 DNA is TGCAGTGCTCCGTCGACGGATGTTAACACTGAAGCTTTCTTT.